This T cell receptor beta chain stems from a study of blood T cell repertoires in COVID-19. Study information: Donors in the United States, Italy and Spain gave samples during acute or convalescent COVID-19. From T cells, B-cell-depleted T cells, or PBMCs came the material, which was cDNA or gDNA.

Per the authors' pipeline: Estimation of nucleated cell counts relied on the amplification of reference gene primers. Assay: immunoSEQ multiplex PCR; the TCRdb copy retains only in-frame clones and omits some. The DNA gave D and trimming, while V, J and clone size come from that table. The table shows roughly 250,000 clones, with approximately 80% occurring only once. The CDR3 extends over 17 amino acids. Germline CDR1 and CDR2: LNHNV and YYDKDF (reference sequence). The V segment lost 1 base and the J segment 5 bases; nucleotides outside the gene matches: 11. The chain has TRBV15 and TRBJ1-5; TRBD1 aligns across 7 bases. The sequenced sample consisted of peripheral blood. The TCR originated in a human donor in a cohort sampled during active COVID-19. CDR3 nucleotide sequence: TGTGCCACCAGCAGAGTCATGGGACAGCGATTGTATCAGCCCCAGCATTTT. Amino acids: CATSRVMGQRLYQPQHF.